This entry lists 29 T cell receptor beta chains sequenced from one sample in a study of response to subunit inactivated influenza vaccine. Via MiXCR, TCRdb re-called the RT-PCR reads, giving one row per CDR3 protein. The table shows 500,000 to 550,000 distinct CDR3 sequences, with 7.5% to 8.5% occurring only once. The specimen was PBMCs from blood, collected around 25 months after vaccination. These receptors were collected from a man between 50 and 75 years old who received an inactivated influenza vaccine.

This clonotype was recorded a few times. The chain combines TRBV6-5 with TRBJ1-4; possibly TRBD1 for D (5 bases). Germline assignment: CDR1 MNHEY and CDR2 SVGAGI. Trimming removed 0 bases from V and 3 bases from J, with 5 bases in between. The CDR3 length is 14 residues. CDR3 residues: CASSYSTANEKLFF. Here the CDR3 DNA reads TGTGCCAGCAGTTACTCGACAGCTAATGAAAAACTGTTTTTT.

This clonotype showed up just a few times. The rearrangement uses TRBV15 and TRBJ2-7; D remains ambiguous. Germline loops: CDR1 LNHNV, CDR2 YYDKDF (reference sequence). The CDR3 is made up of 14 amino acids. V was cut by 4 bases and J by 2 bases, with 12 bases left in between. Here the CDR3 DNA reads TGTGCCACCAGCAAAAGGCTGGGGACCTACGAGCAGTACTTC. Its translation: CATSKRLGTYEQYF.

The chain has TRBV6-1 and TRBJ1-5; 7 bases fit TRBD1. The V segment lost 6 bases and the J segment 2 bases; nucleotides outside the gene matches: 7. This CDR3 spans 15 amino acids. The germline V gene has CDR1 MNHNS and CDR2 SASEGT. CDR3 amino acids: CASRRGQSGNQPQHF. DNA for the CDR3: TGTGCCAGCAGGAGGGGGCAGAGTGGCAATCAGCCCCAGCATTTT.

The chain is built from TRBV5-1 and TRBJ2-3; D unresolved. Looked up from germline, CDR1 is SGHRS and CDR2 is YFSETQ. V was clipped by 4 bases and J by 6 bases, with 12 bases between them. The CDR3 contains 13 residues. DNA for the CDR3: TGCGCCAGCAGCGTTGACAATTTCGATACGCAGTATTTT. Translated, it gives CASSVDNFDTQYF.

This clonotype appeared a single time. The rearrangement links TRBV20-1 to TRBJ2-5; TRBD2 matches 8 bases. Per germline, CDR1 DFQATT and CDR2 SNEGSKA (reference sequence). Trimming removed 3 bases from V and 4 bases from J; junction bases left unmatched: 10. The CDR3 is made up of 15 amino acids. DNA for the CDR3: TGCAGTGCTAGCCGTCGGCAAGCGGGAGCAGAGACCCAGTACTTC. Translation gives CSASRRQAGAETQYF.

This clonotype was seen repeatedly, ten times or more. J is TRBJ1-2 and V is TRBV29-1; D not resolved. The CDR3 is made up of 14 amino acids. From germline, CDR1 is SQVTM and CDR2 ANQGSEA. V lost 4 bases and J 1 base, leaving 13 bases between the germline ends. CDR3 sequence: CSVGIDTLNYGYTF. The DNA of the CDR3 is TGCAGCGTTGGAATAGACACACTTAACTATGGCTACACCTTC. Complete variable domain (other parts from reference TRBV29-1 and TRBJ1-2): SAVISQKPSRDICQRGTSLTIQCQVDSQVTMMFWYRQQPGQSLTLIATANQGSEATYESGFVIDKFPISRPNLTFSTLTVSNMSPEDSSIYLCSVGIDTLNYGYTFGSGTRLTVV.

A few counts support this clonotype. Written as DNA, the CDR3 is TGTGCCACCAGTGATTTGGCACAGCGCCTAGACGAGCAGTACTTC. Encoded protein: CATSDLAQRLDEQYF. The V and J genes are TRBV24-1 and TRBJ2-7; D gene uncertain. Between the trimmed V and J ends, which lost 0 bases and 5 bases, there was a span of 13 bases. This CDR3 has 15 amino acids. CDR1 is KGHDR and CDR2 is SFDVKD in the germline V gene.

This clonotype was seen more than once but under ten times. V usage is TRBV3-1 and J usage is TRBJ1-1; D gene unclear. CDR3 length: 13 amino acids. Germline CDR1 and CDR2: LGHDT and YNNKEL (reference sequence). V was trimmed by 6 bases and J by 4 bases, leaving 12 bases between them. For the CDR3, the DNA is TGTGCCAGCAGTGACCCCGGTGGCACTGAAGCTTTCTTT. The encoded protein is CASSDPGGTEAFF.

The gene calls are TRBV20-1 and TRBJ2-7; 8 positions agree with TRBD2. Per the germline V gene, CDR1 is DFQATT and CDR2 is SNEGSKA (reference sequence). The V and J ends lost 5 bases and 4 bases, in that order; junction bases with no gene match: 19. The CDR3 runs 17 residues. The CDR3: CSAPWRRKREIGYEQYF. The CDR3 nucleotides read TGCAGTGCTCCTTGGCGCCGAAAGCGGGAGATAGGGTACGAGCAGTACTTC.

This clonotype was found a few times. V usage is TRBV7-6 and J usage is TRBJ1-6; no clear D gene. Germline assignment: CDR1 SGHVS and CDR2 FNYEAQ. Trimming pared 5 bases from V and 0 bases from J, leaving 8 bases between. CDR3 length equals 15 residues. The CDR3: CASSVRSSYNSPLHF. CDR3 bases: TGTGCCAGCAGCGTAAGGAGCTCCTATAATTCACCCCTCCACTTT.

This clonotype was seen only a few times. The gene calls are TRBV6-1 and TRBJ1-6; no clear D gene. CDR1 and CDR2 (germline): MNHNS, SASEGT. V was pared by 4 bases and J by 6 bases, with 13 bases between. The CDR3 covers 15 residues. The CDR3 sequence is CASSGGWGSNSPLHF. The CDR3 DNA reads TGTGCCAGCAGTGGGGGTTGGGGTAGTAATTCACCCCTCCACTTT.

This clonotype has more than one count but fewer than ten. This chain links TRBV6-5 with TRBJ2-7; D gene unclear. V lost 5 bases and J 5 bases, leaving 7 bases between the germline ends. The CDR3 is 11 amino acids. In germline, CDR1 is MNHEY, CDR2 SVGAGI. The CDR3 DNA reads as TGTGCCAGCAGTACCTGGAACGAGCAGTACTTC. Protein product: CASSTWNEQYF.

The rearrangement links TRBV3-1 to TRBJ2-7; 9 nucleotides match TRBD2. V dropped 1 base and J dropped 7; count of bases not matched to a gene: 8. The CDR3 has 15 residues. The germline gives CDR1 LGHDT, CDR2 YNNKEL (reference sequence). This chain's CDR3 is CASSQVAAGGPEQYF. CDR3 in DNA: TGTGCCAGCAGCCAAGTAGCGGCGGGAGGGCCTGAGCAGTACTTC.

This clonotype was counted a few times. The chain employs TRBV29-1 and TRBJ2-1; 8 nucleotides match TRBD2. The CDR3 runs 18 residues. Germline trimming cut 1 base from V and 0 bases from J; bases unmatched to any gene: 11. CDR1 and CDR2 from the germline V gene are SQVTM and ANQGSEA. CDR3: CSVEGGLVLVSSYNEQFF. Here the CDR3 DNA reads TGCAGCGTTGAAGGGGGACTAGTCTTAGTTAGCTCCTACAATGAGCAGTTCTTC.

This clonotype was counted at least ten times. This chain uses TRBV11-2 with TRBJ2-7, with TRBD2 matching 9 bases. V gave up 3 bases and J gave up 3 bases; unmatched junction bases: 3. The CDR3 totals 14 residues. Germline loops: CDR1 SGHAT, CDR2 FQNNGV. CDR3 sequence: CASSLASGVYEQYF. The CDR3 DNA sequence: TGTGCCAGCAGCTTGGCTAGCGGGGTCTACGAGCAGTACTTC.

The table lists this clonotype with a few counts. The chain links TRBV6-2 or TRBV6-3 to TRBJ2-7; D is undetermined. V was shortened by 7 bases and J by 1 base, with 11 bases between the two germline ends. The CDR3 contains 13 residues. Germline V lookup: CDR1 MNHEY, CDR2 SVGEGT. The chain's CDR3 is CASTRTKSYEQYF. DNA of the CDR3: TGTGCCAGCACCAGGACCAAGTCCTACGAGCAGTACTTC.

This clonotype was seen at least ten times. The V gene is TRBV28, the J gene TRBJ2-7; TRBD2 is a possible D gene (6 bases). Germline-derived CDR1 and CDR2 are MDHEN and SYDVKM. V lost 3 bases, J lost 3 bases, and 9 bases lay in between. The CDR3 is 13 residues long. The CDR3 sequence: CASSFGGFYEQYF. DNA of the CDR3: TGTGCCAGCAGTTTTGGGGGGTTCTACGAGCAGTACTTC. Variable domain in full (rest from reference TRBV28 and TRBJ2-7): DVKVTQSSRYLVKRTGEKVFLECVQDMDHENMFWYRQDPGLGLRLIYFSYDVKMKEKGDIPEGYSVSREKKERFSLILESASTNQTSMYLCASSFGGFYEQYFGPGTRLTVT.

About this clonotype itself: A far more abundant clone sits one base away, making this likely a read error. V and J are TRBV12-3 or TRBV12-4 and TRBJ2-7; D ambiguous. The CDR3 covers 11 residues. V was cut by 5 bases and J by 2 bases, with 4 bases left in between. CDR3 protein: CASSAPYEQYF. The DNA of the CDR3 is TGTGCCAGCAGTGCCCCCTACGAGCAGTACTTC.

The CDR3 DNA sequence: TGTGCCAGCAGCGGGACAGTGGGGTACGAGCAGTACTTC. Translated: CASSGTVGYEQYF. The chain recombines TRBV6-1 with TRBJ2-7, with 7 bases lining up with TRBD1. V was pared by 6 bases and J by 4 bases, with 6 bases of the junction left unmatched. Germline CDR1 MNHNS, CDR2 SASEGT. CDR3 length: 13 residues.

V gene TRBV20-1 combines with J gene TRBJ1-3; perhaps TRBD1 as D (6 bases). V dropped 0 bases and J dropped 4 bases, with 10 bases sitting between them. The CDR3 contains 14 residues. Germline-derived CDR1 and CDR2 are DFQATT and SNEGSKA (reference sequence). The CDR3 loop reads CSARDGGPGNTIYF. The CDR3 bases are TGCAGTGCTAGAGATGGGGGGCCGGGAAACACCATATATTTT.

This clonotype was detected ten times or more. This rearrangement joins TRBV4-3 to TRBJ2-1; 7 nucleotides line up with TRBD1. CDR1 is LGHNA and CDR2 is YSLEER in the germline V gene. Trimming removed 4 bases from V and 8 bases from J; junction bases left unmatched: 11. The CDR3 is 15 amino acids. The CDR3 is CASSRGQASRDEQFF. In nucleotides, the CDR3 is TGCGCCAGCAGCCGCGGACAGGCTAGTCGGGATGAGCAGTTCTTC.

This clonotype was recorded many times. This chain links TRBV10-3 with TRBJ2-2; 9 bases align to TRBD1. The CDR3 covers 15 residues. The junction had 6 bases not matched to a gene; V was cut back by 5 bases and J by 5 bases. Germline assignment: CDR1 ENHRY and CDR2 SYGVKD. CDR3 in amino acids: CAISPGQGGTGELFF. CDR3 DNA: TGTGCCATCAGTCCGGGACAGGGAGGTACCGGGGAGCTGTTTTTT.

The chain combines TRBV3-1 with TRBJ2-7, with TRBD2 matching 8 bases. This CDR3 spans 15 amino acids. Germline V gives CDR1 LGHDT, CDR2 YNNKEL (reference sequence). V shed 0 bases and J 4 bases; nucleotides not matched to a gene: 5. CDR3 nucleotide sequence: TGTGCCAGCAGCCAAGACCCGGGAGGGCTTTACGAGCAGTACTTC. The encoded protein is CASSQDPGGLYEQYF.

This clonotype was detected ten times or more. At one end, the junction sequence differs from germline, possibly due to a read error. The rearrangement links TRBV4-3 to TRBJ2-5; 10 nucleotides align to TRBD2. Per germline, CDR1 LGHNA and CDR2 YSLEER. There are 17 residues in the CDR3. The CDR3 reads CASSQGWSGRVQETQYF. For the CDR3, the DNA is TGCGCCAGCAGTCAAGGTTGGAGCGGGAGGGTGCAAGAGACCCAGTACTTC.

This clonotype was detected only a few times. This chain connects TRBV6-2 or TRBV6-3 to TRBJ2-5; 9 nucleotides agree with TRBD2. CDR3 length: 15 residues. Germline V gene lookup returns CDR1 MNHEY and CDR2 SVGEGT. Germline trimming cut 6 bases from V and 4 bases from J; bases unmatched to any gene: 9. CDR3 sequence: CASRKLAGWRETQYF. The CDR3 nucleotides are TGTGCCAGCAGGAAGCTAGCGGGATGGAGAGAGACCCAGTACTTC.

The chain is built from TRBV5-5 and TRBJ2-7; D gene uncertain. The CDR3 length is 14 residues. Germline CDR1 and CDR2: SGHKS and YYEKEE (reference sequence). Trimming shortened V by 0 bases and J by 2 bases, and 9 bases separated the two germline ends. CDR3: CASSLVGLAYEQYF. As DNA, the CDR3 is TGTGCCAGCAGCTTGGTAGGGTTAGCCTACGAGCAGTACTTC.

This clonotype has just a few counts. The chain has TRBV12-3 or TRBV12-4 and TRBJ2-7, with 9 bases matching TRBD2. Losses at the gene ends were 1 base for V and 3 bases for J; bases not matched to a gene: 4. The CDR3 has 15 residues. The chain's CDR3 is CASSLGTSELYEQYF. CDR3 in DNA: TGTGCCAGCAGTTTAGGGACTAGCGAACTCTACGAGCAGTACTTC.

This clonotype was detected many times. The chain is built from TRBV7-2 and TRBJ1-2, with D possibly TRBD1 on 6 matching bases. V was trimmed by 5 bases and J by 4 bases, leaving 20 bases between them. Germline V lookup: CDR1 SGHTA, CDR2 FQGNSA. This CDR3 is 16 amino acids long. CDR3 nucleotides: TGTGCCAGCAGCCCCAAGCCGGGACATTCAACCTATGGCTACACCTTC. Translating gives CASSPKPGHSTYGYTF.

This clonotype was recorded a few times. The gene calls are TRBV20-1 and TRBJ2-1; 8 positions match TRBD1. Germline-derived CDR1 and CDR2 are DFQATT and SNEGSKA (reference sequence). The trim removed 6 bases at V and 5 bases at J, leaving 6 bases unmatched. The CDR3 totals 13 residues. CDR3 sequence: CSAPGTGHNEQFF. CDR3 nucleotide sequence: TGCAGTGCCCCCGGGACAGGTCACAATGAGCAGTTCTTC.